This TCR beta chain was obtained from a study of vaccination and CD4 T cells after COVID-19. Notes on this clonotype: What it binds is unknown.

Indicated treatment: roughly 10-day PBMC culture with coronavirus spike peptide pools or control peptides (ViraFEST assay). Oncomine TCR Beta short-read sequencing was applied to DNA from cultured CD4+ T cells. MiXCR, run by TCRdb on the PCR reads, gives a single entry per CDR3 protein. Of about 10,000 distinct CDR3 sequences detected, roughly 70% appear once; the ten largest clones hold roughly a third. With V trimmed by 1 base and J by 1 base, 7 bases remained unmatched. The CDR3 extends over 15 amino acids. Germline CDR1 is DFQATT and CDR2 is SNEGSKA (reference sequence). Sample: CD4+ T cells from blood, cultured in vitro. This chain joins TRBV20-1 and TRBJ2-7, with 7 bases aligning to TRBD2. This TCR was recovered from a human donor who had recovered from COVID-19. This chain's CDR3 is CSARGASGTSYEQYF. As DNA, the CDR3 is TGCAGTGCTAGAGGAGCTAGCGGTACTTCCTACGAGCAGTACTTC.